The 7 T cell receptor beta chains given below trace back to one sample, sequenced in a study of shared clonotypes between healthy human individuals. TCRdb's table, derived via immunoSEQ multiplex PCR, lists solely in-frame clones and lacks some. The sample contains 2.3 million or so clones, 85% to 95% of which appear only once. The sequenced material came from naive CD4+ T cells from PBMCs. This sample's subset: CD45RA+ positively selected. Receptors were obtained from a man aged 18 to 30 in good health. Some clones in this sample may be carry-over from other donors' samples.

The chain employs TRBV10-2 and TRBJ1-5; the match to TRBD1 covers 10 bases. This CDR3 spans 13 amino acids. V lost 10 bases and J lost 8; bases outside the gene matches: 8. Germline lookup yields CDR1 WSHSY and CDR2 SAAADI. As DNA, the CDR3 is TGCGCCAACAGCGACAGGGGGCGGGAGCCCCAGCATTTT. This codes for CANSDRGREPQHF.

The genes are TRBV6-6 and TRBJ1-5, with a weak D call TRBD1 (5 bases). CDR1 and CDR2 from the germline V gene are MNHNY and SVGAGI (reference sequence). This CDR3 spans 13 amino acids. V lost 5 bases and J 5 bases, leaving 10 bases between the germline ends. DNA of the CDR3: TGTGCCAGCAGTCGACAGTCTCATCAGCCCCAGCATTTT. This translates into CASSRQSHQPQHF.

This chain joins TRBV4-1 and TRBJ1-5; D gene uncertain. This CDR3 region has 14 residues. Trimming shortened V by 2 bases and J by 0 bases, and 5 bases separated the two germline ends. The germline V gene encodes CDR1 MGHRA and CDR2 YSYEKL. CDR3 loop: CASSQLHSNQPQHF. As DNA, the CDR3 is TGCGCCAGCAGCCAACTCCATAGCAATCAGCCCCAGCATTTT.

The chain is built from TRBV27 and TRBJ2-1; 7 nucleotides align to TRBD2. The CDR3 consists of 14 residues. Germline V gene data show CDR1 as MNHEY and CDR2 as SMNVEV (reference sequence). V shed 3 bases, J shed 9 bases, and the junction held 8 bases outside the gene matches. The CDR3 DNA sequence: TGTGCCAGCAGTTTCGGTGGGACGGGAGGTGAGCAGTTCTTC. Translated, it gives CASSFGGTGGEQFF.

The rearrangement uses TRBV7-2 and TRBJ1-2; D might be TRBD1 (5 bases). This CDR3 region has 14 residues. Germline values: CDR1 SGHTA, CDR2 FQGNSA. Trimming shortened V by 5 bases and J by 7 bases, and 17 bases separated the two germline ends. The CDR3 spells CASSPDGGYGGYTF. The CDR3 bases are TGTGCCAGCAGCCCGGACGGGGGTTATGGTGGCTACACCTTC.

This rearrangement joins TRBV20-1 to TRBJ2-6, with D unclear. The CDR3 contains 11 residues. V was pared by 5 bases and J by 2 bases, with 1 base between. The germline gives CDR1 DFQATT, CDR2 SNEGSKA (reference sequence). The CDR3 DNA reads as TGCAGTGCTGCTGGGGCCAACGTCCTGACTTTC. It specifies CSAAGANVLTF.

This chain uses TRBV28 with TRBJ2-7; 8 bases match TRBD2. Trimming took 6 bases from V and 2 from J; bases not matched to a gene: 15. This CDR3 has 17 amino acids. The V gene's germline CDR1 is MDHEN and CDR2 SYDVKM. The CDR3 protein is CASSLGLGGQGTYEQYF. The CDR3 DNA is TGTGCCAGCAGCCTGGGACTAGGAGGGCAGGGGACCTACGAGCAGTACTTC. Full variable domain (missing parts from reference TRBV28 and TRBJ2-7): DVKVTQSSRYLVKRTGEKVFLECVQDMDHENMFWYRQDPGLGLRLIYFSYDVKMKEKGDIPEGYSVSREKKERFSLILESASTNQTSMYLCASSLGLGGQGTYEQYFGPGTRLTVT.